The T cell receptor beta chain described here comes from a study of T-cell reconstitution after alpha-beta-depleted transplantation in children. Many counts were recorded for this clonotype. The target antigen is unknown. Overall study findings and caveats: Hyperexpanded clones declined; after one year, newly produced T cells mostly supplied diversity.

The germline V gene encodes CDR1 SGHRS and CDR2 YFSETQ. With V trimmed by 0 bases and J by 6 bases, 3 bases remained unmatched. The CDR3 is made up of 14 amino acids. The library targeted TCRbeta and was prepared with unique molecular identifiers. In TCRdb, the PCR reads were re-called with MiXCR into one record per CDR3 protein. The data contain about 280,000 distinct CDR3 sequences, around a tenth of them singletons. This clonotype was obtained from a male patient between 2 and 10 years old who had a stem cell transplant for chronic granulomatous disease, so the T cells may come from the graft donor. Specimen: peripheral blood, collected 180 days after TCRalphabeta/CD19-depleted stem cell transplant. The chain recombines TRBV5-1 with TRBJ1-2; TRBD1 matches at 9 bases. CDR3: CASSLGDREDGYTF. In DNA form, the CDR3 reads TGCGCCAGCAGCTTGGGGGACAGGGAGGATGGCTACACCTTC.